This TCR beta chain appears in the sequencing data of a study of blood T cell repertoires in COVID-19. Study-level background: T cells, B-cell-depleted T cells, or PBMCs provided the cDNA or gDNA that served as material.

V lost 5 bases to trimming and J lost 4 bases, with 14 bases between them. Germline V gene sequence: CDR1 SEHNR, CDR2 FQNEAQ (reference sequence). The CDR3 runs to 14 residues. Recruits, aged roughly 18 to 89 years, lived in around 24 US areas. Participants' reported clinical history set cohort assignment. Recovered participants had two consecutive negative NP/OP PCR tests, healthcare professional clearance, or symptom resolution. The repertoire was sequenced with immunoSEQ multiplex PCR; TCRdb's copy has only in-frame clones and lacks some. The sample holds around 450,000 clones; about 90% are singletons and the top ten take 0.6%.

The rearrangement uses TRBV7-9 and TRBJ1-1, with D perhaps TRBD1 (6 bases). Sequencing was done on a sample of PBMCs or T cells enriched from blood (not recorded which). The TCR comes from a man younger than 35 who had recovered from COVID-19. DNA of the CDR3: TGTGCCAGCAGCCCCAGGGGCGGTGGCACTGAAGCTTTCTTT. It specifies CASSPRGGGTEAFF.